This T cell receptor (beta chain) was captured by sequencing in a study of CD8+CD57+ T cells in acquired aplastic anemia. On the study more broadly: 3 to 4 ug was the average amount of DNA from sorted CD4+ and CD8+ cells. General study findings and limits: Simpson's diversity of CD8+ cells was not significantly different in patients compared with controls. There were 25 to 35 CD8+ CDR3 sequences that occurred in both patients and controls.

Patients sequenced had flow cytometry evidence of CD8+CD57+ cell expansion. There were no patients without severe acquired aplastic anemia. Both TCR beta VDJ combination and CDR3 sequence profiling were carried out. Genomic DNA was the template for this profiling. TCRdb re-derived calls from the reads in MiXCR, one entry per CDR3 protein. The profile shows approximately 130,000 distinct CDR3 sequences, under 60% of them singletons. This clonotype was counted only a few times. Its specificity is not known. The sample comprised sorted CD4+, CD8+, or CD8+CD57+ T cells (not recorded which) from PBMCs. The sequence derives from a human donor with aplastic anemia.

CDR3 loop: CASSGQGSQPQHF. CDR3 nucleotides: TGTGCCAGCTCCGGACAGGGTAGTCAGCCCCAGCATTTT. V usage is TRBV19 and J usage is TRBJ1-5; 8 bases fit TRBD1. With V trimmed by 9 bases and J by 6 bases, 7 bases remained unmatched. The CDR3 runs to 13 residues. Germline CDR1 is LNHDA and CDR2 is SQIVND (reference sequence).